A single sample is the source of the 17 T cell receptor beta chains below, sequenced in a study of blood T cell repertoires in COVID-19. Assay used: immunoSEQ multiplex PCR; TCRdb lists only in-frame clones, some missing. Here the sample spans some 290,000 clones, approximately 90% being singletons. The sample consisted of PBMCs or T cells enriched from blood (not recorded which). Every receptor here comes from a woman under 40 who had been exposed to COVID-19.

The chain couples TRBV29-1 to TRBJ1-2; tentative D call: TRBD1 (5 bases). The V gene lost 7 bases and the J gene lost 3 bases, with 12 bases spanning the gap. Germline loops: CDR1 SQVTM, CDR2 ANQGSEA. This CDR3 has 12 residues. CDR3 sequence (DNA): TGCAGCGCCCGGGACTCCTACTATGGCTACACCTTC. It codes for CSARDSYYGYTF.

The chain is built from TRBV20-1 and TRBJ2-5, with TRBD2 identical over 12 bases. The CDR3 length is 19 residues. The V gene end was trimmed by 3 bases and the J gene end by 2 bases; junction bases not matched to a gene: 16. Germline CDR1 and CDR2: DFQATT and SNEGSKA (reference sequence). CDR3 sequence: CSASPRTSGVRGSQETQYF. The CDR3, as DNA: TGCAGTGCTAGTCCGAGGACTAGCGGGGTCCGCGGAAGTCAAGAGACCCAGTACTTC.

The chain recombines TRBV6-5 with TRBJ2-7; 8 nucleotides match TRBD2. After removal of 4 bases from V and 6 bases from J, the junction contained 2 bases not matched to a gene. The germline V gene encodes CDR1 MNHEY and CDR2 SVGAGI. The CDR3 is made up of 12 amino acids. The CDR3 DNA reads TGTGCCAGCAGTTCCGGGAGGGTCGAGCAGTACTTC. Protein sequence: CASSSGRVEQYF.

The CDR3 DNA reads as TGTGCCAGCAGCCAAGGCGGAATCAGTTTCTCTGGGGCCAACGTCCTGACTTTC. Translated, it gives CASSQGGISFSGANVLTF. The V call is TRBV4-2, the J call TRBJ2-6, with D unclear. This CDR3 spans 18 amino acids. From germline, CDR1 is LGHNA and CDR2 YNFKEQ. The ends were cut back, 1 base at V and 0 bases at J, with 13 bases in the middle.

This clone was seen once. The chain joins TRBV10-3 to TRBJ2-2, with 12 bases lining up with TRBD2. The germline gives CDR1 ENHRY, CDR2 SYGVKD. The CDR3 spans 14 residues. Unmatched junction bases numbered 7, after V lost 10 bases and J lost 7 bases. The CDR3 region is CATTPGLAGGELFF. In DNA form, the CDR3 reads TGTGCCACAACTCCGGGACTAGCGGGCGGGGAGCTGTTTTTT.

This clone has more than one count but fewer than ten. The genes are TRBV12-3 or TRBV12-4 and TRBJ1-6, with no clear D. This CDR3 is 13 amino acids long. Between the trimmed V and J ends, which lost 6 bases and 9 bases, there was a span of 12 bases. The CDR3 region has the DNA TGTGCCAGCAGCCCCAACGCGGGTTCACCCCTCCACTTT. This encodes CASSPNAGSPLHF.

The chain links TRBV27 to TRBJ1-1, with 9 bases matching TRBD1. V shed 6 bases and J 3 bases; nucleotides not matched to a gene: 8. This CDR3 is 15 amino acids long. CDR1 and CDR2 (germline): MNHEY, SMNVEV (reference sequence). CDR3 amino acids: CASREQGARDTEAFF. CDR3 nucleotides: TGTGCCAGCAGGGAACAGGGGGCTAGGGACACTGAAGCTTTCTTT.

The chain is built from TRBV6-5 and TRBJ2-1; TRBD1 agrees at 7 bases. Germline CDR1 reads MNHEY; CDR2 reads SVGAGI. The trim removed 2 bases at V and 7 bases at J, leaving 11 bases unmatched. The CDR3 extends over 16 amino acids. The CDR3, as DNA: TGTGCCAGCAGTTACGGGGGAGAGGGGGCGAGGAATGAGCAGTTCTTC. This gives the protein CASSYGGEGARNEQFF.

The chain uses TRBV3-1 (or the pseudogene TRBV3-2) and TRBJ1-2; D ambiguous. The CDR3 has 12 residues. Germline V CDR1 and CDR2: LGHDT, YNNKEL (reference sequence). Trimming pared 1 base from V and 4 bases from J, leaving 4 bases between. The CDR3 DNA reads TGTGCCAGCAGCCAAGCTCCCTATGGCTACACCTTC. Its protein is CASSQAPYGYTF.

CDR3 region: CASSAGTTQETQYF. The CDR3 DNA reads as TGCGCCAGCAGCGCCGGGACTACGCAAGAGACCCAGTACTTC. This rearrangement joins TRBV5-1 to TRBJ2-5, with 7 bases that match TRBD2. J was trimmed by 2 bases and V by 4 bases; bases with no gene match: 5. Per the germline V gene, CDR1 is SGHRS and CDR2 is YFSETQ. This CDR3 region has 14 residues.

The chain combines TRBV6-1 with TRBJ2-5, with 7 bases that match TRBD1. In germline, CDR1 is MNHNS, CDR2 SASEGT. V lost 0 bases to trimming and J lost 7 bases; unmatched junction nucleotides: 5. The CDR3 runs 14 residues. CDR3 loop: CASSEARGQGTQYF. CDR3 DNA sequence: TGTGCCAGCAGTGAAGCTAGGGGGCAGGGGACCCAGTACTTC.

This clone was recorded only once. The chain carries TRBV4-1 and TRBJ1-5, with D unresolved. The germline gives CDR1 MGHRA, CDR2 YSYEKL. CDR3 size: 16 residues. Trimming took off 4 bases at V and 4 bases at J, with 17 bases between the two ends. CDR3: CASSLREGGSNQPQHF. The CDR3 nucleotides are TGCGCCAGCAGCCTACGAGAGGGAGGGTCGAATCAGCCCCAGCATTTT.

In the case of this clone: The same CDR3 can be traced to other DNA sequences in this sample. The chain uses TRBV7-9 and TRBJ2-7, with TRBD1 as a possible D gene (6 bases). Trimming removed 1 base from V and 2 bases from J, with 9 bases in between. Per the germline V gene, CDR1 is SEHNR and CDR2 is FQNEAQ (reference sequence). The CDR3 is 14 amino acids. The CDR3 loop reads CASSLGTGPYEQYF. DNA for the CDR3: TGTGCCAGCAGCTTAGGTACAGGGCCCTACGAGCAGTACTTC.

V is TRBV12-3 or TRBV12-4 and J is TRBJ1-2; D is perhaps TRBD1 (5 bases). The CDR3 extends over 13 amino acids. Trimming pared 3 bases from V and 5 bases from J, leaving 10 bases between. The CDR3 DNA sequence: TGTGCCAGCAGTTTTTCCGGGGGTTATGGCTACACCTTC. It is translated as CASSFSGGYGYTF.

This chain links TRBV15 with TRBJ2-7; unclear D gene. Trimming left V 2 bases short and J 6 bases short, with 17 bases between. This CDR3 is 15 amino acids long. The germline V gene encodes CDR1 LNHNV and CDR2 YYDKDF (reference sequence). CDR3 bases: TGTGCCACCAGCAGACCGACGACTCCTCGTCTCGAGCAGTACTTC. It specifies CATSRPTTPRLEQYF.

This clone was seen a few times. The rearrangement joins TRBV10-3 to TRBJ2-7, with 8 bases fitting TRBD1. V shed 2 bases and J 5 bases; nucleotides not matched to a gene: 5. This CDR3 comprises 14 residues. Germline V gene sequence: CDR1 ENHRY, CDR2 SYGVKD. DNA for the CDR3: TGTGCCATCAGTGAGAAACTGACAGGGGACGAGCAGTACTTC. Translated: CAISEKLTGDEQYF.

This chain links TRBV3-1 (or the pseudogene TRBV3-2) with TRBJ2-2; unclear D gene. Germline CDR1 reads LGHDT; CDR2 reads YNNKEL (reference sequence). V was cut by 8 bases and J by 5 bases, with 9 bases left in between. The CDR3 consists of 12 residues. For the CDR3, the DNA is TGTGCCAGCCGCTACCTAACCGGGGAGCTGTTTTTT. Protein: CASRYLTGELFF.